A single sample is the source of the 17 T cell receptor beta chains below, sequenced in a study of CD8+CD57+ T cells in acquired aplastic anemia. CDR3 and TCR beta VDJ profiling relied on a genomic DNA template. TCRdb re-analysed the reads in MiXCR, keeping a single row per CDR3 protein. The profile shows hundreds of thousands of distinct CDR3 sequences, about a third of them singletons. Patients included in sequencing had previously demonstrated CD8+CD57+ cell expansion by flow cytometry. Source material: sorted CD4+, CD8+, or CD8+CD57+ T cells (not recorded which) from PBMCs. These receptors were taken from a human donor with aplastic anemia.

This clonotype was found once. CDR3 DNA sequence: TGTGCCTGGACAGGGAGCTCCTACAATGAGCAGTTCTTC. The encoded protein is CAWTGSSYNEQFF. This chain connects TRBV30 to TRBJ2-1; TRBD1 or TRBD2 may be the D gene (5 bases each). Germline CDR1 reads GTSNPN; CDR2 reads SVGIG (reference sequence). The CDR3 is made up of 13 amino acids. Deletions cut 4 bases from V and 0 bases from J, with 7 bases between.

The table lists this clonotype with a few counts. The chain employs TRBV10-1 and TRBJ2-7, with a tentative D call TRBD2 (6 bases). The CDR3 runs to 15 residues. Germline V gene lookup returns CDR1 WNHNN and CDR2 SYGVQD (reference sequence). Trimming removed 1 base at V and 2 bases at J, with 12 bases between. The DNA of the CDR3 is TGCGCCAGCAGTGAGTTTGCGCGGGGCGCCTACGAGCAGTACTTC. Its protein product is CASSEFARGAYEQYF.

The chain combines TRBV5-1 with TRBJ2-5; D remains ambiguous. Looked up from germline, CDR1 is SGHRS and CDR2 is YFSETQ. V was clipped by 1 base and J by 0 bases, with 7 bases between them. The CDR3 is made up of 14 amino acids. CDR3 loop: CASSLWADQETQYF. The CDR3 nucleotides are TGCGCCAGCAGCTTGTGGGCAGACCAAGAGACCCAGTACTTC.

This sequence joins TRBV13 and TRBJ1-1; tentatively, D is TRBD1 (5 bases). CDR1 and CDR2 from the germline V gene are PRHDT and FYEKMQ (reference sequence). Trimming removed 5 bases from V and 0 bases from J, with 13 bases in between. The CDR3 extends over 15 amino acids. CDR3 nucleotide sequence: TGTGCCAGCAGCCTACGGACACTCATGAACACTGAAGCTTTCTTT. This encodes CASSLRTLMNTEAFF.

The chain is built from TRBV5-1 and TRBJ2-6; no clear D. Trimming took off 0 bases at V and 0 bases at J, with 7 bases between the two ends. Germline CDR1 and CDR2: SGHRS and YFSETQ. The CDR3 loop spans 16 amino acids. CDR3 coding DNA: TGCGCCAGCAGCTTGGTGGCTCTCTCTGGGGCCAACGTCCTGACTTTC. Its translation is CASSLVALSGANVLTF. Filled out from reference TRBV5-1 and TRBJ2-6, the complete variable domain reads KAGVTQTPRYLIKTRGQQVTLSCSPISGHRSVSWYQQTPGQGLQFLFEYFSETQRNKGNFPGRFSGRQFSNSRSEMNVSTLELGDSALYLCASSLVALSGANVLTFGAGSRLTVL.

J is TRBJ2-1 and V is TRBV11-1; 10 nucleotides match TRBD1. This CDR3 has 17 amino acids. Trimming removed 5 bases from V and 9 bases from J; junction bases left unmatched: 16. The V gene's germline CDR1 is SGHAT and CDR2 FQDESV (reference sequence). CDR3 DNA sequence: TGTGCCAGCAGCGCTTTGCCGGGACAGGGGAGGGACGGTGAGCAGTTCTTC. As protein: CASSALPGQGRDGEQFF.

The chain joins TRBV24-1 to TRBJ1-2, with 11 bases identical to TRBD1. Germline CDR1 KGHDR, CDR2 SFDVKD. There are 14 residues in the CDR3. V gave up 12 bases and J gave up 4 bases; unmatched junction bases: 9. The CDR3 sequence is CAWTGQGAAYGYTF. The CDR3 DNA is TGTGCCTGGACCGGACAGGGGGCAGCCTATGGCTACACCTTC.

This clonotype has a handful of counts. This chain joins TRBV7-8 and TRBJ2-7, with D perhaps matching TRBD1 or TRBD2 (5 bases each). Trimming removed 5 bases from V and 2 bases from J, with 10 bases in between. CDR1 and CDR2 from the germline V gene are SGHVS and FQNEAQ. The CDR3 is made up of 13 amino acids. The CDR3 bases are TGTGCCAGCAGCCCCGAGGGGACCTACGAGCAGTACTTC. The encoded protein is CASSPEGTYEQYF.

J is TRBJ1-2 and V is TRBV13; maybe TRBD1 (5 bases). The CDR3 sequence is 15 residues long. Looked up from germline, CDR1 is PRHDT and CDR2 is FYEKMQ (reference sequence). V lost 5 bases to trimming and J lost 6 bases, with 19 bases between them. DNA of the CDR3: TGTGCCAGCAGCCCAGGACCGGGGGTAGTGAATGGCTACACCTTC. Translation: CASSPGPGVVNGYTF.

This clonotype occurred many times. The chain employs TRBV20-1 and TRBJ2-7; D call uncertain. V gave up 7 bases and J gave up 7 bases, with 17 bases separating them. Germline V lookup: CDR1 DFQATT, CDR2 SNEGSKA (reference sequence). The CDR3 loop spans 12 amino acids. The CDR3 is CSGDGSPREQYF. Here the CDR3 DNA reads TGCAGTGGGGATGGTTCCCCTCGGGAGCAGTACTTC.

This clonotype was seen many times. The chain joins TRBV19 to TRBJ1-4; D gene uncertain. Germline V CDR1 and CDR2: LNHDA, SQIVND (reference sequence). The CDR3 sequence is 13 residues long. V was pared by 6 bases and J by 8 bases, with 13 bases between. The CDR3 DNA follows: TGTGCCAGTAGAGAGAGGAGCGAAGAAAAACTGTTTTTT. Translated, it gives CASRERSEEKLFF.

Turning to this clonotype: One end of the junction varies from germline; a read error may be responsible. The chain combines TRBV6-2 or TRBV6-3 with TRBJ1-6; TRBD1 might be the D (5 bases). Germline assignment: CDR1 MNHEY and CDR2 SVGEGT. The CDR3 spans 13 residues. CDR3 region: CANSLSRDSPLHF. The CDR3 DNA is TGTGCCAACAGTTTATCCAGGGATTCACCCCTCCACTTT.

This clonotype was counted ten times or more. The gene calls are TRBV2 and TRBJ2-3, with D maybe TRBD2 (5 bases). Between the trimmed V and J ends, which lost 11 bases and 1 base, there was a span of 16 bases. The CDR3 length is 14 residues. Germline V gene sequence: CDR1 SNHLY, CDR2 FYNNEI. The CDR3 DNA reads TGTGCCCGTGGAGTGGCCGGGGGCACAGATACGCAGTATTTT. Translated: CARGVAGGTDTQYF.

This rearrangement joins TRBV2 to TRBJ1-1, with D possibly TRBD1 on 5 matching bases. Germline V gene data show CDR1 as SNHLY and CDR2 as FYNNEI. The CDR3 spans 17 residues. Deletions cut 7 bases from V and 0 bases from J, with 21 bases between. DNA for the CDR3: TGTGCCAGCATGGGGGGTCCTCGTAACGACATGAACACTGAAGCTTTCTTT. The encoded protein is CASMGGPRNDMNTEAFF. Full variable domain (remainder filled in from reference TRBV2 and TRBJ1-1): EPEVTQTPSHQVTQMGQEVILRCVPISNHLYFYWYRQILGQKVEFLVSFYNNEISEKSEIFDDQFSVERPDGSNFTLKIRSTKLEDSAMYFCASMGGPRNDMNTEAFFGQGTRLTVV.

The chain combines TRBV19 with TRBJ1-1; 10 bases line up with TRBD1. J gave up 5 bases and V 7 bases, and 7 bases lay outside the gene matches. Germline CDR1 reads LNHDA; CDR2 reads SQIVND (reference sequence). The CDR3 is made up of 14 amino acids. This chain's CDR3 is CASIRDRGLTEAFF. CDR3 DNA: TGTGCCAGTATCCGGGACAGGGGATTAACTGAAGCTTTCTTT.

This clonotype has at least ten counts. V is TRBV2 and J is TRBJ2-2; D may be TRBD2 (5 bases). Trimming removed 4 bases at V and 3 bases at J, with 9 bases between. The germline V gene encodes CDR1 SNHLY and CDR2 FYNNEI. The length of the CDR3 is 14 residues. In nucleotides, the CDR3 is TGTGCCAGCAGTGGGTCTAGCCACACCGGGGAGCTGTTTTTT. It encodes CASSGSSHTGELFF.

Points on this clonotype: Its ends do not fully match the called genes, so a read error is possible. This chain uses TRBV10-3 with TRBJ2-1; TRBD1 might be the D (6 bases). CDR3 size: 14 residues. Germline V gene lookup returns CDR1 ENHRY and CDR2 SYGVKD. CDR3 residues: CASSEMGRGNEQFF. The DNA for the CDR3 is TGTGCCAGCAGTGAAATGGGCAGGGGCAATGAGCAGTTCTTC.